A single sample is the source of the 22 T cell receptor beta chains below, sequenced in a study of CD8+CD57+ T cells in acquired aplastic anemia. Genomic DNA served as template for TCR beta VDJ and CDR3 profiling. One entry per CDR3 protein, called by TCRdb with MiXCR from the reads. The repertoire holds around 400,000 distinct CDR3 sequences, roughly 68% seen once, with around 4% in the top ten. Sequenced: sorted CD4+, CD8+, or CD8+CD57+ T cells (not recorded which) from PBMCs. Receptors were obtained from a human donor in good health, serving as a control.

As concerns this clonotype: A much larger clone differs by one base, so this may be a read error. The rearrangement joins TRBV29-1 to TRBJ2-7; 10 bases are shared with TRBD1. This CDR3 spans 12 amino acids. Germline loops: CDR1 SQVTM, CDR2 ANQGSEA. DNA of the CDR3: TGCAGCGTCCAGGCCGGGACAGGGGAGAGAGACTTC. It encodes CSVQAGTGERDF.

With respect to this clonotype: Germline and junction disagree at one end, which may indicate a read error. The chain links TRBV19 to TRBJ1-2; no clear D gene. This CDR3 region has 16 residues. Per germline, CDR1 LNHDA and CDR2 SQIVND (reference sequence). As DNA, the CDR3 is TGTGCCAGTAGTCTAGGGTTGTCAGCAACTAACTACGGCTACACCTTC. This sequence encodes CASSLGLSATNYGYTF.

The gene calls are TRBV7-2 and TRBJ2-7, with a weak D call TRBD2 (5 bases). The germline V and J ends were trimmed by 7 bases and 2 bases, with 12 bases remaining between them. This CDR3 region has 13 residues. Germline V gene data show CDR1 as SGHTA and CDR2 as FQGNSA. CDR3 region: CASNEREPYEQYF. The CDR3 DNA reads as TGTGCCAGCAACGAGAGGGAACCCTACGAGCAGTACTTC.

The table lists this clonotype with a few counts. The V call is TRBV10-2, the J call TRBJ2-7, with 8 bases lining up with TRBD2. Losses at the gene ends were 4 bases for V and 1 base for J; bases not matched to a gene: 6. This CDR3 is 15 amino acids long. The V gene's germline CDR1 is WSHSY and CDR2 SAAADI. The CDR3 DNA reads TGCGCCAGCAGTGGAGTTAGCGGGGATTCCTACGAGCAGTACTTC. Its translation: CASSGVSGDSYEQYF.

V gene TRBV7-3 combines with J gene TRBJ2-1; D assignment may be TRBD1 or TRBD2 (6 bases each). Trimming took off 1 base at V and 9 bases at J, with 10 bases between the two ends. The CDR3 is made up of 13 amino acids. Per germline, CDR1 SGHTA and CDR2 FQGTGA. CDR3 bases: TGTGCCAGCAGCTTAAATGGAGGGGGTGAGCAGTTCTTC. Amino acid sequence: CASSLNGGGEQFF.

In this sample, this clonotype turned up many times. The chain employs TRBV12-3 or TRBV12-4 and TRBJ1-1; D not certain. The CDR3 totals 15 residues. The V end was cut by 1 base, the J end by 1 base, with 10 bases between. Here the CDR3 reads CASSLVGRSNTEAFF. In DNA form, the CDR3 reads TGTGCCAGCAGTTTAGTGGGCCGCTCGAACACTGAAGCTTTCTTT.

This clonotype was seen ten or more times. This chain joins TRBV20-1 and TRBJ2-3, with 8 bases lining up with TRBD2. Trimming at V came to 6 bases and at J to 2 bases, leaving 10 bases not matched to a gene. Per germline, CDR1 DFQATT and CDR2 SNEGSKA (reference sequence). This CDR3 is built from 15 residues. CDR3 bases: TGCAGTGCCAACCCCGGGCGGGGGGACACAGATACGCAGTATTTT. Translating gives CSANPGRGDTDTQYF.

In this sample, this clonotype turned up many times. The chain employs TRBV6-2 or TRBV6-3 and TRBJ1-1, with D possibly being TRBD1 (5 bases). This CDR3 comprises 14 residues. Germline values: CDR1 MNHEY, CDR2 SVGEGT. V lost 5 bases and J 5 bases, leaving 15 bases between the germline ends. This chain's CDR3 is CASSDGTSSTEAFF. For the CDR3, the DNA is TGTGCCAGCAGTGATGGGACCTCAAGTACTGAAGCTTTCTTT.

This clonotype was seen only a few times. The chain links TRBV19 to TRBJ1-5; no clear D gene. Germline lookup yields CDR1 LNHDA and CDR2 SQIVND (reference sequence). V lost 4 bases, J lost 6 bases, and 13 bases lay in between. CDR3 length: 14 amino acids. CDR3 DNA: TGTGCCAGTAGTAGCATCGACCGATCTCAGCCCCAGCATTTT. It encodes CASSSIDRSQPQHF.

This chain uses TRBV29-1 with TRBJ2-7; 11 nucleotides agree with TRBD1. The CDR3 is 15 amino acids. Looked up from germline, CDR1 is SQVTM and CDR2 is ANQGSEA. Trimming took 0 bases from V and 2 from J; bases not matched to a gene: 3. CDR3 sequence reads: CSVEERDRGAYEQYF. CDR3 coding DNA: TGCAGCGTTGAAGAACGGGACAGGGGGGCCTACGAGCAGTACTTC.

This chain uses TRBV10-3 with TRBJ2-2, with D possibly matching TRBD1 (6 bases). V gave up 8 bases and J gave up 3 bases, with 13 bases separating them. The CDR3 is 14 amino acids. Germline CDR1 ENHRY, CDR2 SYGVKD. The DNA for the CDR3 is TGTGCCATCGGTCAGGGGCGCGACACCGGGGAGCTGTTTTTT. Translated, it gives CAIGQGRDTGELFF.

This chain joins TRBV6-1 and TRBJ1-5; maybe TRBD1 (6 bases). The CDR3 is made up of 15 amino acids. CDR1 is MNHNS, CDR2 SASEGT, per germline. V was cut by 7 bases and J by 7 bases, with 20 bases left in between. Here the CDR3 reads CASNLAGGQRQPQHF. The CDR3 DNA reads as TGTGCCAGCAATTTAGCGGGGGGCCAACGGCAGCCCCAGCATTTT.

The table lists this clonotype with a few counts. As DNA, the CDR3 is TGTGCCATCAGTGGAACGGGACAGGGGGCTGGAAACACCATATATTTT. This sequence encodes CAISGTGQGAGNTIYF. The V gene is TRBV10-3, the J gene TRBJ1-3; TRBD1 matches 11 bases. Losses at the gene ends were 4 bases for V and 2 bases for J; bases not matched to a gene: 4. The CDR3 has 16 residues. Germline CDR1 is ENHRY and CDR2 is SYGVKD.

V and J are TRBV7-9 and TRBJ1-2; D uncertain. Germline CDR1 is SEHNR and CDR2 is FQNEAQ (reference sequence). The CDR3 sequence is 15 residues long. V was pared by 5 bases and J by 14 bases, with 27 bases between. The CDR3 reads CASSQTATVYTGCTF. In DNA, the CDR3 is TGTGCCAGCAGCCAAACAGCAACCGTTTACACTGGCTGTACCTTC.

This clonotype was detected a few times. The chain combines TRBV7-2 with TRBJ1-1; no definite D call. Trimming stripped 3 bases from V and 6 bases from J, with 11 bases between. The CDR3 sequence is 13 residues long. Germline values: CDR1 SGHTA, CDR2 FQGNSA. CDR3 protein: CASSFVYGAEAFF. DNA for the CDR3: TGTGCCAGCAGCTTCGTTTATGGGGCTGAAGCTTTCTTT.

Details on this clonotype: The conserved closing phenylalanine or tryptophan is absent in this CDR3, likely reflecting a read error. The DNA is omitted, as the CDR3 cannot be located on it reliably, and the CDR3 follows TCRdb's listing. J is TRBJ1-1 and V is TRBV10-3; the D call in the table, TRBD1, was not verified against the DNA. The CDR3 has 12 residues if both end residues are counted. The germline V gene has CDR1 ENHRY and CDR2 SYGVKD. The CDR3 is CATDRDGTEAFI.

This clonotype appeared many times. J is TRBJ2-5 and V is TRBV7-3; D not resolved. CDR3 length: 13 amino acids. Germline CDR1 and CDR2: SGHTA and FQGTGA. Trimming stripped 4 bases from V and 1 base from J, with 7 bases between. CDR3 sequence reads: CASSSVSQETQYF. The CDR3 DNA reads as TGTGCCAGCAGCTCCGTATCCCAAGAGACCCAGTACTTC.

About this clonotype itself: One junction end does not reproduce the germline sequence, and a read error may be involved. The chain couples TRBV7-2 to TRBJ2-2; tentative D call: TRBD2 (6 bases). Germline CDR1 is SGHTA and CDR2 is FQGNSA. The length of the CDR3 is 15 residues. CDR3 DNA: TGTGCCAGCAGCTTAGAGGGAGGACGCACCGGGGAGCAGTTTTTT. Protein product: CASSLEGGRTGEQFF. Drawing the rest from reference TRBV7-2 and TRBJ2-2, the complete variable domain is GAGVSQSPSNKVTEKGKDVELRCDPISGHTALYWYRQSLGQGLEFLIYFQGNSAPDKSGLPSDRFSAERTGGSVSTLTIQRTQQEDSAVYLCASSLEGGRTGEQFFGEGSRLTVL.

The chain has TRBV5-4 and TRBJ2-7; 14 bases align to TRBD2. Germline CDR1 and CDR2: SGHNT and YYREEE (reference sequence). V lost 3 bases to trimming and J lost 2 bases; unmatched junction nucleotides: 1. The CDR3 length is 15 residues. CDR3 bases: TGTGCCAGCAGCTCGACTAGCGGGGGGGCCTACGAGCAGTACTTC. Residues: CASSSTSGGAYEQYF.

The V call is TRBV7-9, the J call TRBJ2-5; 9 nucleotides line up with TRBD1. Germline CDR1 and CDR2: SEHNR and FQNEAQ (reference sequence). The CDR3 length is 16 residues. The ends lost 6 bases at V and 5 bases at J; junction bases unmatched: 13. The CDR3 coding sequence is TGTGCCAGCAGACCTACAGGGGGCCCATTGAGGGAGACCCAGTACTTC. Residues: CASRPTGGPLRETQYF.

This sequence joins TRBV29-1 and TRBJ2-7; 7 bases match TRBD1. V dropped 3 bases and J dropped 3; count of bases not matched to a gene: 2. In germline, CDR1 is SQVTM, CDR2 ANQGSEA. The CDR3 is 12 amino acids. Here the CDR3 reads CSVDTGDYEQYF. CDR3 in DNA: TGCAGCGTTGATACAGGGGACTACGAGCAGTACTTC.

In its sample, this clonotype was seen many times. CDR3 nucleotide sequence: TGTGCCGCCAGGGATGAGGGCACAGATACGCAGTATTTT. It yields the protein CAARDEGTDTQYF. The chain recombines TRBV30 with TRBJ2-3, with D perhaps TRBD1 (5 bases). Deletions cut 8 bases from V and 1 base from J, with 13 bases between. Germline-derived CDR1 and CDR2 are GTSNPN and SVGIG (reference sequence). This CDR3 comprises 13 residues.